This T cell receptor beta chain was captured by sequencing in a study of blood T cell repertoires in COVID-19. This CDR3 has 15 amino acids. V was shortened by 6 bases and J by 4 bases, with 18 bases between the two germline ends. Germline V gene sequence: CDR1 MDHEN, CDR2 SYDVKM. Using immunoSEQ multiplex PCR, the repertoire was profiled, and TCRdb retains in-frame clones only, with some absent. The sample has around 230,000 clones, roughly 89% seen once; the top ten hold 10%. This clone showed up just a few times. The V call is TRBV28, the J call TRBJ1-2, with D possibly matching TRBD1 (5 bases). The source is a man younger than 35 with acute COVID-19. The sample comprised PBMCs or T cells enriched from blood (not recorded which). CDR3 in amino acids: CASRGEGLISYGYTF. The CDR3 DNA sequence: TGTGCCAGCAGGGGGGAGGGACTTATCTCCTATGGCTACACCTTC.